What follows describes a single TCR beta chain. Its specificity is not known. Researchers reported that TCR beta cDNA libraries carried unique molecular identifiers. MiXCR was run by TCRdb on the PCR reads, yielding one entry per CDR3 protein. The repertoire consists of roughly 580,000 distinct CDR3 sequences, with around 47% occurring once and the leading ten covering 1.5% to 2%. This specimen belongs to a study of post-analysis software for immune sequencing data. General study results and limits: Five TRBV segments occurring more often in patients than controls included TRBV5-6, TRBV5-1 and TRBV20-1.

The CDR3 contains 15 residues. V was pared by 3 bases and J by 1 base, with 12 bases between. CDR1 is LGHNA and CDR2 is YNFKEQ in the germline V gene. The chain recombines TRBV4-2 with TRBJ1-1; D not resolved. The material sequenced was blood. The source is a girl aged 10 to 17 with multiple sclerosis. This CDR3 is CASSQVAGRNTEAFF. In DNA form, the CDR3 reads TGTGCCAGCAGCCAGGTGGCCGGCAGGAACACTGAAGCTTTCTTT.